A single sample gave rise to the 26 T cell receptor beta chains below, sequenced in a study of beta chain features in type 1 diabetes. Overall study findings and caveats: For Type 1 diabetes patients, all four CD4+ subsets carried TCRB CDR3s that were moderately but significantly shorter.

Antigen specificity for these receptors is unknown. Since all of the isolated RNA was reverse transcribed, expressed TCRB transcripts were what got sequenced. Using immunoSEQ multiplex PCR, the repertoire was profiled, and TCRdb retains in-frame clones only, with some absent. The data show about 190,000 clones, approximately 8.4% seen once. The sequenced sample was central memory CD4+ T cells from blood. The receptors come from a man between 18 and 29 years old with type 1 diabetes.

This chain links TRBV5-6 with TRBJ2-7, with 7 bases fitting TRBD2. V lost 4 bases and J lost 5; bases outside the gene matches: 9. Germline values: CDR1 SGHDT, CDR2 YYEEEE. The CDR3 consists of 14 residues. The CDR3 DNA is TGTGCCAGCAGCACTCCAGGGAGGGTAAACGAGCAGTACTTC. This codes for CASSTPGRVNEQYF.

This clone was observed a few times. One end of the junction is discordant with germline, which a read error may explain. V is TRBV11-2 and J is TRBJ2-7, with a possible D match to TRBD1 (6 bases). Germline V gene lookup returns CDR1 SGHAT and CDR2 FQNNGV. The CDR3 runs 13 residues. CDR3 nucleotide sequence: TGTGCCAGCAGCTCTAAGGGGGTCGGCCCTACTTCCTTC. It codes for CASSSKGVGPTSF.

The sample holds a few counts of this clone. The chain has TRBV6-6 and TRBJ2-2; D gene uncertain. V was clipped by 11 bases and J by 1 base, with 11 bases between them. Germline V CDR1 and CDR2: MNHNY, SVGAGI (reference sequence). The CDR3 consists of 13 residues. Here the CDR3 reads CACTRGNTGELFF. In DNA form, the CDR3 reads TGTGCCTGTACCCGCGGGAACACCGGGGAGCTGTTTTTT.

The chain recombines TRBV29-1 with TRBJ2-6; no firm D call. In germline, CDR1 is SQVTM, CDR2 ANQGSEA. The CDR3 is 16 residues long. V lost 5 bases and J lost 0, with 14 bases in between. As DNA, the CDR3 is TGCAGCGTTCCGGCTACCCCTAGCTCTGGGGCCAACGTCCTGACTTTC. Protein: CSVPATPSSGANVLTF.

This clone was picked up a small number of times. V usage is TRBV29-1 and J usage is TRBJ2-3; no reliable D call. CDR3 length: 13 amino acids. Trimming stripped 1 base from V and 1 base from J, with 6 bases between. Germline V gene sequence: CDR1 SQVTM, CDR2 ANQGSEA. DNA of the CDR3: TGCAGCGTTGAAGGGCCAGGCACAGATACGCAGTATTTT. This gives the protein CSVEGPGTDTQYF.

The chain links TRBV7-8 to TRBJ1-5; 11 bases match TRBD1. Germline CDR1 SGHVS, CDR2 FQNEAQ. This CDR3 has 15 residues. V lost 7 bases and J lost 7; bases outside the gene matches: 9. Here the CDR3 reads CASTSGQGAGQPQHF. The CDR3 DNA reads as TGTGCCAGCACCTCAGGACAGGGGGCGGGGCAGCCCCAGCATTTT.

The chain carries TRBV28 and TRBJ1-5; D is possibly TRBD1 (6 bases). Germline loops: CDR1 MDHEN, CDR2 SYDVKM. V lost 3 bases to trimming and J lost 2 bases, with 11 bases between them. This CDR3 is 15 amino acids long. Here the CDR3 DNA reads TGTGCCAGCAGTTTGGGACAACCGGGCAATCAGCCCCAGCATTTT. Translation gives CASSLGQPGNQPQHF.

This clone was observed a few times. The genes are TRBV11-2 and TRBJ2-3; 9 nucleotides match TRBD2. The length of the CDR3 is 17 residues. Germline V gene lookup returns CDR1 SGHAT and CDR2 FQNNGV. With 4 bases clipped from V and 3 bases from J, the junction kept 11 bases outside the gene matches. The CDR3 loop reads CASSSTRNSGSTDTQYF. CDR3 coding DNA: TGTGCCAGCAGCTCGACCCGCAATAGCGGGAGTACAGATACGCAGTATTTT.

This chain links TRBV5-1 with TRBJ1-4, with TRBD1 matching over 7 bases. Trimming cost V 4 bases and J 5 bases; bases outside gene matches: 5. Germline CDR1 and CDR2: SGHRS and YFSETQ. The CDR3 runs 14 residues. This CDR3 is CASSPGTANEKLFF. The CDR3 DNA is TGCGCCAGCAGCCCGGGGACAGCGAATGAAAAACTGTTTTTT.

This clone was observed a handful of times. This chain joins TRBV20-1 and TRBJ2-2, with D possibly being TRBD2 (5 bases). V was trimmed by 6 bases and J by 8 bases, leaving 10 bases between them. CDR3 size: 11 residues. Germline V gene sequence: CDR1 DFQATT, CDR2 SNEGSKA (reference sequence). CDR3 amino acids: CSARALGELFF. Written as DNA, the CDR3 is TGCAGTGCGAGGGCTTTGGGGGAGCTGTTTTTT.

This clone has a handful of counts. The V call is TRBV7-2, the J call TRBJ1-6; D unclear. This CDR3 spans 11 amino acids. CDR1 is SGHTA and CDR2 is FQGNSA in the germline V gene. Trimming took off 3 bases at V and 15 bases at J, with 9 bases between the two ends. CDR3 loop: CASSFDLYLHF. CDR3 bases: TGTGCCAGCAGCTTTGACTTATACCTCCACTTT.

The chain employs TRBV5-1 and TRBJ2-1; 9 bases map to TRBD2. Germline CDR1 and CDR2: SGHRS and YFSETQ. The CDR3 spans 17 residues. V lost 2 bases to trimming and J lost 0 bases; unmatched junction nucleotides: 6. CDR3 DNA: TGCGCCAGCAGCTTTGCGGGAGGGGCTAGCTCCTACAATGAGCAGTTCTTC. Translating it yields CASSFAGGASSYNEQFF.

This clone turned up a few times. The rearrangement joins TRBV28 to TRBJ2-4; 11 bases line up with TRBD1. V was clipped by 7 bases and J by 0 bases; unmatched bases: 8. Per the germline V gene, CDR1 is MDHEN and CDR2 is SYDVKM. The CDR3 runs 17 residues. CDR3 sequence: CASTGQGAHLAKNIQYF. Here the CDR3 DNA reads TGTGCCAGCACCGGACAGGGGGCCCATCTAGCCAAAAACATTCAGTACTTC.

This clone showed up just a few times. This chain links TRBV4-3 with TRBJ2-3; D is undetermined. Germline V gene lookup returns CDR1 LGHNA and CDR2 YSLEER. Deletions cut 0 bases from V and 0 bases from J, with 13 bases between. The CDR3 covers 17 residues. In nucleotides, the CDR3 is TGCGCCAGCAGCCAAGATAGTTGGGCCTCTAGCACAGATACGCAGTATTTT. This translates into CASSQDSWASSTDTQYF.

The rearrangement joins TRBV10-3 to TRBJ2-1; weak D call: TRBD1 (6 bases). Per the germline V gene, CDR1 is ENHRY and CDR2 is SYGVKD. The germline V and J ends were trimmed by 8 bases and 2 bases, with 13 bases remaining between them. The CDR3 is 14 amino acids. The CDR3 is CAIAGGRTYNEQFF. CDR3 nucleotides: TGTGCCATCGCTGGGGGCAGGACCTACAATGAGCAGTTCTTC.

The rearrangement joins TRBV9 to TRBJ1-1; tentatively, D is TRBD1 (5 bases). V was shortened by 0 bases and J by 5 bases, with 17 bases between the two germline ends. CDR3 length equals 16 residues. Germline lookup yields CDR1 SGDLS and CDR2 YYNGEE. The CDR3 DNA follows: TGTGCCAGCAGCGTAGGCGGAAGCCTAGGGGAAACTGAAGCTTTCTTT. As protein: CASSVGGSLGETEAFF.

This clone is medium-sized. This chain joins TRBV29-1 and TRBJ1-1; D is possibly TRBD1 (6 bases). Germline CDR1 and CDR2: SQVTM and ANQGSEA. With 3 bases removed from V and 4 bases from J, the gap between germline ends came to 12 bases. The CDR3 length is 13 residues. CDR3 loop: CSVDTGRTTEAFF. The CDR3 DNA reads TGCAGCGTTGATACAGGGAGAACCACTGAAGCTTTCTTT. The variable domain in full, completed from reference TRBV29-1 and TRBJ1-1, reads SAVISQKPSRDICQRGTSLTIQCQVDSQVTMMFWYRQQPGQSLTLIATANQGSEATYESGFVIDKFPISRPNLTFSTLTVSNMSPEDSSIYLCSVDTGRTTEAFFGQGTRLTVV.

J is TRBJ2-1 and V is TRBV7-2; 9 bases line up with TRBD2. Germline V gene sequence: CDR1 SGHTA, CDR2 FQGNSA. Losses at the gene ends were 4 bases for V and 4 bases for J; bases not matched to a gene: 5. This CDR3 has 15 residues. CDR3 nucleotide sequence: TGTGCCAGCAGCTCGCGGGGGGGCGGGTACAATGAGCAGTTCTTC. Translation: CASSSRGGGYNEQFF.

The chain joins TRBV2 to TRBJ2-1; D may be TRBD2 (5 bases). The V gene lost 8 bases and the J gene lost 1 base, with 18 bases spanning the gap. The CDR3 totals 16 residues. The germline V gene has CDR1 SNHLY and CDR2 FYNNEI. The DNA for the CDR3 is TGTGCCAGCTTAAGTGTAGGTGGCGGGTCCTACAATGAGCAGTTCTTC. Translating gives CASLSVGGGSYNEQFF.

CDR3 sequence: CASSQPDTPETQYF. The CDR3 region has the DNA TGCGCCAGCAGCCAGCCGGACACCCCAGAGACCCAGTACTTC. The rearrangement links TRBV4-3 to TRBJ2-5; weak D call: TRBD1 (5 bases). CDR1 LGHNA and CDR2 YSLEER come from the germline V gene. The CDR3 length is 14 residues. The germline V and J ends were trimmed by 3 bases and 4 bases, with 12 bases remaining between them.

This clone was detected only a few times. CDR3 residues: CASSAGRNYGYTF. The CDR3 DNA sequence: TGTGCCAGCAGCGCCGGCAGGAACTATGGCTACACCTTC. The chain is built from TRBV9 and TRBJ1-2; no clear D gene. V was pared by 3 bases and J by 2 bases, with 8 bases between. CDR1 and CDR2 (germline): SGDLS, YYNGEE. CDR3 size: 13 residues.

V is TRBV6-6 and J is TRBJ2-7; 7 positions match TRBD1. CDR1 is MNHNY and CDR2 is SVGAGI in the germline V gene (reference sequence). The CDR3 length is 15 residues. V lost 2 bases to trimming and J lost 4 bases; unmatched junction nucleotides: 8. CDR3 bases: TGTGCCAGCAGTTACCCGGGACAGCACCAATACGAGCAGTACTTC. Protein: CASSYPGQHQYEQYF.

This clone was observed a handful of times. This chain joins TRBV28 and TRBJ2-5, with TRBD2 matching over 11 bases. Germline CDR1 is MDHEN and CDR2 is SYDVKM. The CDR3 is 16 amino acids. The V gene end was trimmed by 3 bases and the J gene end by 5 bases; junction bases not matched to a gene: 8. DNA for the CDR3: TGTGCCAGCAGTTTGGTTAGCGGGAGGGCCTATGAGACCCAGTACTTC. Protein: CASSLVSGRAYETQYF.

In this sample, this clone turned up a few times. This chain uses TRBV27 with TRBJ1-1; the match to TRBD1 covers 7 bases. Germline V gene data show CDR1 as MNHEY and CDR2 as SMNVEV (reference sequence). J gave up 1 base and V 6 bases, and 23 bases lay outside the gene matches. This CDR3 region has 20 residues. CDR3 sequence: CASSLNDFAFKGQQNTEAFF. Here the CDR3 DNA reads TGTGCCAGCAGCCTCAACGACTTTGCCTTCAAGGGACAGCAGAACACTGAAGCTTTCTTT.

This clone occurred a few times. The rearrangement uses TRBV30 and TRBJ2-1; D possibly corresponds to TRBD1 (5 bases). The V gene lost 5 bases and the J gene lost 7 bases, with 15 bases spanning the gap. Per germline, CDR1 GTSNPN and CDR2 SVGIG (reference sequence). There are 13 residues in the CDR3. CDR3 loop: CAWLRGAGNEQFF. The DNA of the CDR3 is TGTGCCTGGCTTCGAGGCGCAGGGAATGAGCAGTTCTTC.

This clone was recorded at least ten times. The chain is built from TRBV4-3 and TRBJ1-6; 7 nucleotides line up with TRBD1. Germline V gene lookup returns CDR1 LGHNA and CDR2 YSLEER. CDR3 size: 18 residues. The junction had 11 bases not matched to a gene; V was cut back by 0 bases and J by 6 bases. The chain's CDR3 is CASSQDYADRAFNSPLHF. The CDR3 bases are TGCGCCAGCAGCCAAGATTATGCAGACAGGGCCTTTAATTCACCCCTCCACTTT.